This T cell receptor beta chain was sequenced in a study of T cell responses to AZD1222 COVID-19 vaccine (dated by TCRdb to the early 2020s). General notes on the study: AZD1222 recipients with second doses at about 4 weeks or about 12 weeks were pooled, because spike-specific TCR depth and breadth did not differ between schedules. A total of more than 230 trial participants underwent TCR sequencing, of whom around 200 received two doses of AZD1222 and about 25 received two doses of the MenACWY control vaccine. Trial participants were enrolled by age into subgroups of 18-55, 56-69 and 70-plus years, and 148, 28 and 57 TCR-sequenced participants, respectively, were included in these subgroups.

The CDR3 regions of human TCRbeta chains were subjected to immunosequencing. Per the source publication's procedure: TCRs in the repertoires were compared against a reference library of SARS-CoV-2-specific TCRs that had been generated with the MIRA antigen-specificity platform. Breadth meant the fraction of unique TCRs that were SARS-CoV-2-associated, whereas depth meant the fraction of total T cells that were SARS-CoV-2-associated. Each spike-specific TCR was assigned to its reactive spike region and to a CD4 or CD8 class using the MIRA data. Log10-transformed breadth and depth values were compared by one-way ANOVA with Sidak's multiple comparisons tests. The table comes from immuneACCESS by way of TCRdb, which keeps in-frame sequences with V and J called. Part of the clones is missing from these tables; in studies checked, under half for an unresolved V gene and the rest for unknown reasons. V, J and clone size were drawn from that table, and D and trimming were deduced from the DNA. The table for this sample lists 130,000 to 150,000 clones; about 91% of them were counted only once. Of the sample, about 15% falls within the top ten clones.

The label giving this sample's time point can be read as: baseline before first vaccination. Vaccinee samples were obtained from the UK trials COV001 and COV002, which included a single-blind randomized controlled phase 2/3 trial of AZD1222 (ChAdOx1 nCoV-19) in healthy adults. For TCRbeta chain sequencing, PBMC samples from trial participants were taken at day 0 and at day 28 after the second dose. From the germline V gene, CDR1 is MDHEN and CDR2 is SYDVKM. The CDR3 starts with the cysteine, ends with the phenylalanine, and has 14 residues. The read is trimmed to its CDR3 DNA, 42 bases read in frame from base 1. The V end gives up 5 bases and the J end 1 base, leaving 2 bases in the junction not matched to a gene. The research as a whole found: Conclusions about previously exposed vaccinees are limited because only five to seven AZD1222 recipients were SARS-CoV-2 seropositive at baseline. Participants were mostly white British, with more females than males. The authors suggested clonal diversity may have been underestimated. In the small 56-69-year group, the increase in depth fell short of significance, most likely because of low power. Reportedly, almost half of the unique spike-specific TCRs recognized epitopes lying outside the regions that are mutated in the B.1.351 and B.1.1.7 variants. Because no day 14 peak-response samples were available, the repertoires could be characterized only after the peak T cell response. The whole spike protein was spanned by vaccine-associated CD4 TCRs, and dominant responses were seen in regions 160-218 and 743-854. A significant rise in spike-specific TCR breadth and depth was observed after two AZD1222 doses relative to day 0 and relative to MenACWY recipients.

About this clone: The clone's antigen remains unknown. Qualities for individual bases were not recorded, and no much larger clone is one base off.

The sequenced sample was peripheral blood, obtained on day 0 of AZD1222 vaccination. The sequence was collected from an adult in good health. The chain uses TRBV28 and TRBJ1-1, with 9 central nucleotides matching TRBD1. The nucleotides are TGTGCCAGCAGTCAGGGACAGGGGAACACTGAAGCTTTCTTT. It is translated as CASSQGQGNTEAFF.